This TCR beta chain was recovered during a study of CD8 T cells in ankylosing spondylitis. A few counts support this clonotype. Its antigen is currently unknown. Regarding the study as a whole: A CD8+ phenotype characterized the disease-linked clones, which were relatively rare in peripheral blood. Several highly homologous variants formed a TCR beta motif that appeared characteristic of ankylosing spondylitis blood. The study looked at matched synovial fluid samples from ankylosing spondylitis patients. Disease-linked clones were reported to be significantly enriched there.

CDR1 and CDR2 (germline): LGHNA, YNFKEQ. Trimming pared 4 bases from V and 5 bases from J, leaving 23 bases between. CDR3 length: 17 residues. TCRdb reprocessed the 5' RACE reads with MiXCR, giving one entry per CDR3 protein. This sample carries about 330,000 distinct CDR3 sequences, roughly 8% of them seen once, and the ten largest clones take more than 12%. The chain links TRBV4-2 to TRBJ2-5; possible D gene TRBD2, 5 bases. The sample taken for sequencing was blood, either unsorted or a sorted T cell fraction (not recorded which). This TCR was sampled from a male donor with ankylosing spondylitis. This CDR3 reads CASSLEGALFSMETQYF. DNA of the CDR3: TGTGCCAGCAGCCTCGAGGGAGCTCTCTTTTCTATGGAGACCCAGTACTTC.